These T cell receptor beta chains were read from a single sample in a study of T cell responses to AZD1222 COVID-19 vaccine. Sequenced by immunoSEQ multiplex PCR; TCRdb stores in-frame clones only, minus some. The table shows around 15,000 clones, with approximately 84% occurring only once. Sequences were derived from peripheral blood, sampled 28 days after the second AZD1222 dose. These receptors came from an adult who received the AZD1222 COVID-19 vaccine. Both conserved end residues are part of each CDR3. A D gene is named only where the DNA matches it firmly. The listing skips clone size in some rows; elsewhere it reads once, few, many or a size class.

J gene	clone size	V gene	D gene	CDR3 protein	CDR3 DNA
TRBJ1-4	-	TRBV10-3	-	CAVSGYDEKLFF	TGTGCCGTCTCAGGGTACGATGAAAAACTGTTTTTT
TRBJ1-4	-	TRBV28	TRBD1	CASKGGGDEKLFF	TGTGCCAGCAAAGGGGGCGGGGATGAAAAACTGTTTTTT
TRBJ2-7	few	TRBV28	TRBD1	CASRISPGGSYEQYF	TGTGCCAGCAGGATAAGCCCAGGGGGCTCCTACGAGCAGTACTTC
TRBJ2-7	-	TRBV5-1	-	CASSFEGEAQYF	TGCGCCAGCAGCTTCGAGGGGGAGGCGCAGTACTTC
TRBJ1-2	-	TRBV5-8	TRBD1	CASSIGTVSYGYTF	TGTGCCAGCAGCATAGGGACAGTCTCCTATGGCTACACCTTC
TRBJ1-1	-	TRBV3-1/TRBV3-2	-	CASSQLPVNTEAFF	TGTGCCAGCAGCCAGCTCCCCGTGAACACTGAAGCTTTCTTT
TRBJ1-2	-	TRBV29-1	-	CSVVRHSNGYTF	TGCAGCGTTGTTAGACACAGTAATGGCTACACCTTC
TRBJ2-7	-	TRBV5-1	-	CASSLAGGQSYEQYF	TGCGCCAGCAGCTTGGCCGGGGGACAGAGTTACGAGCAGTACTTC
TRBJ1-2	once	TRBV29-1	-	CSVVYRGEKGGGYTF	TGCAGCGTTGTCTATAGGGGAGAGAAGGGGGGTGGCTACACCTTC
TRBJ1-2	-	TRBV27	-	CASKLVGGPGNYGYTF	TGTGCCAGCAAACTAGTCGGGGGGCCTGGGAACTATGGCTACACCTTC
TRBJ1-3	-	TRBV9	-	CASSVGGPRGAGNTIYF	TGTGCCAGCAGCGTAGGGGGGCCGCGGGGAGCTGGAAACACCATATATTTT
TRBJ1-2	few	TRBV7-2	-	CASSLSVGYTF	TGTGCCAGCAGCTTATCCGTCGGCTACACCTTC
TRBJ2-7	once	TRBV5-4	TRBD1	CASSTDRVEQYF	TGTGCCAGCAGCACCGACAGGGTCGAGCAGTACTTC
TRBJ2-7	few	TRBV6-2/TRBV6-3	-	CASSSAYEQYF	TGTGCCAGCAGTTCCGCCTACGAGCAGTACTTC
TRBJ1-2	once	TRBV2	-	CASSEFLDYGYTF	TGTGCCAGCAGTGAATTCCTGGACTATGGCTACACCTTC
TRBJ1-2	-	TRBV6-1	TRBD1	CASSQAGQGIYTF	TGTGCCAGCAGTCAAGCGGGACAGGGGATATACACCTTC
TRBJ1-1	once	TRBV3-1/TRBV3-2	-	CASSPLLSANTEAFF	TGTGCCAGCAGCCCCCTGTTGTCGGCGAACACTGAAGCTTTCTTT
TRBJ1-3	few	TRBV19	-	CASSMWTQVISGNTIYF	TGTGCCAGTAGTATGTGGACACAGGTGATCTCTGGAAACACCATATATTTT
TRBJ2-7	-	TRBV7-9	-	CASSLAYRVTYEQYF	TGTGCCAGCAGCTTAGCCTACCGGGTAACCTACGAGCAGTACTTC
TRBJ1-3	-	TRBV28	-	CASSFQAHSGNTIYF	TGTGCCAGCAGTTTTCAGGCACACTCTGGAAACACCATATATTTT
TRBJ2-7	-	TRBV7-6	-	CASSSGRTGEQYF	TGTGCCAGCAGCTCGGGGAGGACCGGCGAGCAGTACTTC
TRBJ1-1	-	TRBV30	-	CAWRAGLGTEAFF	TGTGCCTGGAGAGCGGGGTTAGGAACTGAAGCTTTCTTT
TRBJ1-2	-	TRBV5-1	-	CASSLAMGIRDYGYTF	TGCGCCAGCAGCTTGGCCATGGGCATTAGGGACTATGGCTACACCTTC
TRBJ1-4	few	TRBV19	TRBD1	CASSDRDRVREKLFF	TGTGCCAGTAGTGACCGGGACAGGGTTCGGGAAAAACTGTTTTTT
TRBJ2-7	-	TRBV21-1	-	CASSKGCIGERDSYEQYF	TGTGCCAGCAGCAAAGGTTGTATAGGGGAAAGGGACTCCTACGAGCAGTACTTC
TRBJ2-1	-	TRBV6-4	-	CASSDSIGDGAREQFF	TGTGCCAGCAGTGACTCGATAGGGGACGGGGCCCGTGAGCAGTTCTTC
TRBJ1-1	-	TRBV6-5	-	CATRRGTNTEAFF	TGTGCCACTCGGCGGGGGACTAACACTGAAGCTTTCTTT
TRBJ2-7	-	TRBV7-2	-	CASSAAGGEQYF	TGTGCCAGCAGCGCAGCAGGGGGGGAGCAGTACTTC
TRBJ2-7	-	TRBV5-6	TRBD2	CASSLARGLAGEEQYF	TGTGCCAGCAGCTTAGCCCGAGGACTAGCGGGGGAAGAGCAGTACTTC
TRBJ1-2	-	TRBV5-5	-	CASSLGATNYGYTF	TGTGCCAGCAGCTTGGGGGCGACTAACTATGGCTACACCTTC
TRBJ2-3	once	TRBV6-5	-	CASSYSGNTDTQYF	TGTGCCAGCAGTTACTCGGGCAACACAGATACGCAGTATTTT
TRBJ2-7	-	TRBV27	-	CASSAGQFYEQYF	TGTGCCAGCAGTGCAGGACAGTTCTACGAGCAGTACTTC
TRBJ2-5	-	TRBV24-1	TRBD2	CATSDSGTSGTQETQYF	TGTGCCACCAGTGATTCTGGGACTAGCGGGACACAAGAGACCCAGTACTTC
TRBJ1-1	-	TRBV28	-	CASSLAGFEAFF	TGTGCCAGCAGTTTAGCTGGGTTTGAAGCTTTCTTT
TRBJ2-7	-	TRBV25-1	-	CASSPPRAGIYEQYF	TGTGCCAGCAGCCCTCCCAGGGCGGGCATCTACGAGCAGTACTTC
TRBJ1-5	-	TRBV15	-	CATSRALQNNQPQHF	TGTGCCACCAGCAGAGCCCTTCAAAACAATCAGCCCCAGCATTTT
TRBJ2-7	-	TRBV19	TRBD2	CASSSTSGSLSEQYF	TGTGCCAGTAGTTCTACTAGCGGGAGCCTTTCCGAGCAGTACTTC
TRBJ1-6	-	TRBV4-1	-	CASSRGQGYSSPLHF	TGCGCCAGCAGCCGGGGCCAGGGTTATTCTTCACCCCTCCACTTT
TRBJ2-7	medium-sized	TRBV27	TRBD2	CASSESSGGSYEQYF	TGTGCCAGCAGTGAATCTAGCGGGGGGTCCTACGAGCAGTACTTC
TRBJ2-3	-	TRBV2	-	CASNSRDSSTDTQYF	TGTGCCAGCAATTCGCGGGACTCGAGCACAGATACGCAGTATTTT
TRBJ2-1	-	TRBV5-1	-	CASSLVPDSYNEQFF	TGCGCCAGCAGCTTGGTTCCAGACTCCTACAATGAGCAGTTCTTC
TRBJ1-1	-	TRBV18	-	CASSPSETWNTEAFF	TGTGCCAGCTCACCATCGGAAACATGGAACACTGAAGCTTTCTTT
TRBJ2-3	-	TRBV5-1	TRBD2	CASSSTISGGILDTQYF	TGCGCCAGCAGCTCCACCATTAGCGGGGGGATCCTTGATACGCAGTATTTT
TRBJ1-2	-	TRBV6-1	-	CASSETIGRAYGYTF	TGTGCCAGCAGTGAAACGATTGGCAGGGCGTATGGCTACACCTTC
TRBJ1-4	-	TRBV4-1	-	CASSQALRATNEKLFF	TGCGCCAGCAGCCAAGCCCTCCGGGCAACTAATGAAAAACTGTTTTTT
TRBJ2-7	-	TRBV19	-	CASMKVSAGQFYEQYF	TGTGCCAGTATGAAGGTTTCAGCGGGTCAGTTCTACGAGCAGTACTTC
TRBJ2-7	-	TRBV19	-	CASSIGGMVYEQYF	TGTGCCAGTAGTATAGGCGGGATGGTCTACGAGCAGTACTTC
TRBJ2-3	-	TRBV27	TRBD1	CASSFEGHRGTDTQYF	TGTGCCAGCAGTTTTGAGGGTCACAGGGGGACAGATACGCAGTATTTT
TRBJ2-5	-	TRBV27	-	CASRPVQYQGTQYF	TGTGCCAGCCGACCAGTTCAGTATCAAGGGACCCAGTACTTC
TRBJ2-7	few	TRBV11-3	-	CASSLERGYEQYF	TGTGCCAGCAGCTTGGAAAGAGGCTACGAGCAGTACTTC
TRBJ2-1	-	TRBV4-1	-	CASSQNPYNEQFF	TGCGCCAGCAGCCAAAACCCCTACAATGAGCAGTTCTTC
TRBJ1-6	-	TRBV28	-	CASSLAGEVQSPLHF	TGTGCCAGCAGCCTCGCGGGGGAGGTACAATCGCCCCTCCACTTT
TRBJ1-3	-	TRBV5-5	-	CASSLGHFSGNTIYF	TGTGCCAGCAGCTTGGGACACTTCTCTGGAAACACCATATATTTT
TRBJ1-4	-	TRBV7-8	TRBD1	CASSFGQGGEKLFF	TGTGCCAGCAGCTTCGGACAGGGTGGTGAAAAACTGTTTTTT
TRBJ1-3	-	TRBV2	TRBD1	CASSAVQGWGNTIYF	TGTGCCAGCAGTGCCGTACAGGGGTGGGGAAACACCATATATTTT
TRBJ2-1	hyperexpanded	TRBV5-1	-	CASGPWDGSYNEQFF	TGCGCCAGCGGTCCTTGGGACGGCTCCTACAATGAGCAGTTCTTC
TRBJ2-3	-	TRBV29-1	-	CSVFPDTQYF	TGCAGCGTTTTCCCGGATACGCAGTATTTT